A selection of T cell receptor beta chains follows, all from one sample in a study of post-analysis software for immune sequencing data. A single record per CDR3 protein comes from TCRdb applying MiXCR to the PCR reads. The profile covers about 800,000 distinct CDR3 sequences, with 25% to 30% appearing a single time and about 0.5% taken by the ten largest. Source material: blood. Source of these receptors: a girl between 10 and 17 years old with multiple sclerosis. Each CDR3 is given with its conserved first and last residue. Expanded clones are given a class, and other clones once, few, many or no size at all.

clone size,CDR3 length,V gene,CDR3 protein
.,15,TRBV6-5,CASSYRQSGANTLTF
.,14,TRBV6-2/TRBV6-3,CASSWAQGLYEQYF
few,15,TRBV28,CASSLLGDWGDTQYF
few,15,TRBV5-1,CASSWRGQGGDTQYF
.,16,TRBV5-1,CASGLSARQSQETQYF
.,14,TRBV28,CASREDRPDQPQHF
.,16,TRBV25-1,CASSEWGGDSYNEQYF
.,15,TRBV15,CATSGGQGSSYEQYF
once,13,TRBV10-3,CAISEQQGHEQYF
few,13,TRBV6-5,CASRLSPSNGCTF
.,14,TRBV7-8,CASSPLLGTDTQYF
few,16,TRBV15,CATSRSTRRRLYGYTF
.,16,TRBV10-3,CATSEVKTGGAYEQYF
.,16,TRBV15,CATSRDRTGGFYEQYF
few,13,TRBV20-1,CSSTNPSGYEQYF
few,17,TRBV5-1,CASSLARTATGGDIQYF
.,13,TRBV5-1,CASSSELNTEAFF
few,16,TRBV5-1,CASSLGQAVNTGELFF
many,14,TRBV5-1,CASSSGQGGDTQYF
few,14,TRBV4-2,CASRGTVGDQPQHF
few,16,TRBV6-1,CASSEEAGGNTDTQYF
.,12,TRBV20-1,CSATRGNTEAFF
.,18,TRBV9,CASSVGMGQGANNERLFF
.,13,TRBV6-6,CASRGQAKNGYTF
few,18,TRBV27,CASRTRAPGGTGANVLTF
.,14,TRBV20-1,CSGVAGGSATEAFF